This TCR beta chain was recorded in a study of blood T cell repertoires in COVID-19. About the research overall: Acute and convalescent COVID-19 samples came from the United States, Italy and Spain. PBMCs, B-cell-depleted T cells, or T cells were the source of the cDNA or gDNA that made up the material.

Data came from immunoSEQ multiplex PCR; TCRdb stores just in-frame clones and leaves some out. The sample records roughly 160,000 clones, 87% being singletons. Recovered status applied to Cohort 3 donors who had two consecutive negative PCRs. It also applied to those with clearance or with symptom resolution. There are 13 residues in the CDR3. Germline assignment: CDR1 MDHEN and CDR2 SYDVKM. The V and J ends lost 8 bases and 2 bases, in that order; junction bases with no gene match: 6. The chain couples TRBV28 to TRBJ2-7, with TRBD1 matching over 7 bases. The TCR was taken from a woman in her forties or fifties who had recovered from COVID-19. The specimen sequenced was PBMCs or T cells enriched from blood (not recorded which). The CDR3 spells CASSLTGAYEQYF. For the CDR3, the DNA is TGTGCCAGCTCCCTTACAGGGGCCTACGAGCAGTACTTC.